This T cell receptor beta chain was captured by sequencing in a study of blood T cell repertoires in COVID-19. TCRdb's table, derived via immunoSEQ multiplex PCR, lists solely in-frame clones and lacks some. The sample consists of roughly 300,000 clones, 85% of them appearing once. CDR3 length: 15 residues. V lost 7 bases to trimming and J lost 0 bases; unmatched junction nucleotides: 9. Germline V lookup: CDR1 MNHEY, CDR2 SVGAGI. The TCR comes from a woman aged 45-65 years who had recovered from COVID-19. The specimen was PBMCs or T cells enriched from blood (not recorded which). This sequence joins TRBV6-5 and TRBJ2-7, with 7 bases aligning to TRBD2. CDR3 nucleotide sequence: TGTGCCAGCATCCCCAGCGGGAAATTCTCCTACGAGCAGTACTTC. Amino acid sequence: CASIPSGKFSYEQYF.